The TCR beta chain under discussion was sequenced for a study of control samples from healthy donors and cancer patients. This clone was seen a few times. Repertoires were generated with immunoSEQ multiplex PCR, while TCRdb's copy carries only in-frame clones and drops some. The sample contains approximately 49,000 clones, 65% to 90% of which appear only once. The CDR3 has 13 amino acids. Germline V CDR1 and CDR2: ENHRY, SYGVKD. The sample comprised PBMCs. The sequence was obtained from a woman aged 45-65 years with lung cancer. The genes are TRBV10-3 and TRBJ1-2; 7 bases are a match to TRBD1. CDR3 bases: TGTGCGCACCGACAGGGAGAGATCGGTGGCTACACCTTC. This gives the protein CAHRQGEIGGYTF.